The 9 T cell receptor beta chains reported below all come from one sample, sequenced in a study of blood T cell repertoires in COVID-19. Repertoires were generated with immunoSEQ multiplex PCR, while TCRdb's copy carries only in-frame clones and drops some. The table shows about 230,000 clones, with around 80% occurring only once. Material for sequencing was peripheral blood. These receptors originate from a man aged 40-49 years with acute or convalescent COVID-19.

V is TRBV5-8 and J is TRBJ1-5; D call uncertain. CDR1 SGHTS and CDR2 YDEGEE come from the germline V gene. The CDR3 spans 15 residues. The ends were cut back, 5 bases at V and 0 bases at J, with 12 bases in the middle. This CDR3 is CASRPRGDSNQPQHF. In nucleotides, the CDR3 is TGTGCCAGCAGGCCACGCGGGGATAGCAATCAGCCCCAGCATTTT.

CDR3 sequence: CASSLAPAGTNTGELFF. The DNA for the CDR3 is TGTGCCAGCAGCTTAGCCCCAGCGGGTACCAACACCGGGGAGCTGTTTTTT. The genes are TRBV7-2 and TRBJ2-2; D possibly corresponds to TRBD2 (6 bases). V was trimmed by 0 bases and J by 2 bases, leaving 13 bases between them. The V gene's germline CDR1 is SGHTA and CDR2 FQGNSA. The CDR3 contains 17 residues.

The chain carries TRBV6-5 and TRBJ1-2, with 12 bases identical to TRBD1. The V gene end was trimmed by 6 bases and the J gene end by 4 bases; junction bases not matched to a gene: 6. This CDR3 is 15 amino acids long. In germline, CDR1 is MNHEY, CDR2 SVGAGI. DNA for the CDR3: TGTGCCAGCAGCCCGGGACAGGGGGCCAGCTATGGCTACACCTTC. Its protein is CASSPGQGASYGYTF.

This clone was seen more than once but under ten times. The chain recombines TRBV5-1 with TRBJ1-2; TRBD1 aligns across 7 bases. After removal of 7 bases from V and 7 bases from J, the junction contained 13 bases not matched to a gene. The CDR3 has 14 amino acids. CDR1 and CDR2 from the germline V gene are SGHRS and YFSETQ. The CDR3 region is CASGNSKGALGYTF. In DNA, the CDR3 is TGCGCCAGCGGTAACTCTAAGGGGGCGCTTGGCTACACCTTC.

CDR3 region: CATSRASGSGNTGELFF. CDR3 nucleotide sequence: TGTGCCACCAGCAGAGCTAGCGGGAGTGGTAACACCGGGGAGCTGTTTTTT. The chain combines TRBV15 with TRBJ2-2, with TRBD2 matching over 10 bases. The CDR3 loop spans 17 amino acids. V shed 1 base and J 2 bases; nucleotides not matched to a gene: 4. Germline CDR1 and CDR2: LNHNV and YYDKDF (reference sequence). The complete variable domain, with remaining parts taken from reference TRBV15 and TRBJ2-2, reads DAMVIQNPRYQVTQFGKPVTLSCSQTLNHNVMYWYQQKSSQAPKLLFHYYDKDFNNEADTPDNFQSRRPNTSFCFLDIRSPGLGDTAMYLCATSRASGSGNTGELFFGEGSRLTVL.

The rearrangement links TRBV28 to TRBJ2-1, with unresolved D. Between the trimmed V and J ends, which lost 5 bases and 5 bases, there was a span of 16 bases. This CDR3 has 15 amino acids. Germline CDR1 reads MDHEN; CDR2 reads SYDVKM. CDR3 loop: CASSALVEANNEQFF. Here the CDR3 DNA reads TGTGCCAGCAGTGCCCTAGTCGAGGCCAACAATGAGCAGTTCTTC. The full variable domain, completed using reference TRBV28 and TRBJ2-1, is DVKVTQSSRYLVKRTGEKVFLECVQDMDHENMFWYRQDPGLGLRLIYFSYDVKMKEKGDIPEGYSVSREKKERFSLILESASTNQTSMYLCASSALVEANNEQFFGPGTRLTVL.

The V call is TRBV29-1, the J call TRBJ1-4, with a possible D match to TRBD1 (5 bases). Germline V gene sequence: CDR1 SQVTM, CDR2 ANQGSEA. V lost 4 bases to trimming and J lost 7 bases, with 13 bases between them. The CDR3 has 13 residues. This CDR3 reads CSVVEGSGEKLFF. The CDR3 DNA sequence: TGCAGCGTTGTGGAGGGGTCCGGTGAAAAACTGTTTTTT. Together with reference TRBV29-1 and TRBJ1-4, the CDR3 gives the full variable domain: SAVISQKPSRDICQRGTSLTIQCQVDSQVTMMFWYRQQPGQSLTLIATANQGSEATYESGFVIDKFPISRPNLTFSTLTVSNMSPEDSSIYLCSVVEGSGEKLFFGSGTQLSVL.

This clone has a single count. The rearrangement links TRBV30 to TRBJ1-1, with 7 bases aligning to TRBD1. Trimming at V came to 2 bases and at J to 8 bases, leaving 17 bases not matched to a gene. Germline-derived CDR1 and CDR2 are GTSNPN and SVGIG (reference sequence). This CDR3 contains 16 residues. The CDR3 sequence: CAWSPPPGTVQREAFF. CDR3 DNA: TGTGCCTGGAGTCCCCCCCCGGGGACAGTCCAAAGGGAAGCTTTCTTT.

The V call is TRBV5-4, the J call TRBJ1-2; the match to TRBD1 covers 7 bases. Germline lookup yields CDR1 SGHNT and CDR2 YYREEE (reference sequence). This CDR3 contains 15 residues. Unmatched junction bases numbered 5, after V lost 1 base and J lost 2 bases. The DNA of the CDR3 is TGTGCCAGCAGCTTGAGGTCAGGGGGGAACTATGGCTACACCTTC. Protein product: CASSLRSGGNYGYTF. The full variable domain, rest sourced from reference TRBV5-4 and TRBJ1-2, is ETGVTQSPTHLIKTRGQQVTLRCSSQSGHNTVSWYQQALGQGPQFIFQYYREEENGRGNFPPRFSGLQFPNYSSELNVNALELDDSALYLCASSLRSGGNYGYTFGSGTRLTVV.